This T cell receptor beta chain was sequenced for a study of control samples from healthy donors and cancer patients. The repertoire was sequenced with immunoSEQ multiplex PCR; TCRdb's copy has only in-frame clones and lacks some. Here the sample spans about 140,000 clones, roughly 92% being singletons. The receptor's source is a man in his thirties or forties in good health. The sequenced sample consisted of blood.

The CDR3 sequence is CASRGTSDTQYF. The CDR3 DNA reads as TGTGCCAGCAGGGGGACTAGCGATACGCAGTATTTT. This chain links TRBV6-5 with TRBJ2-3; TRBD2 aligns across 9 bases. CDR3 length: 12 residues. Germline V gene sequence: CDR1 MNHEY, CDR2 SVGAGI. V was pared by 6 bases and J by 6 bases, with 1 base of the junction left unmatched.